Each of the 32 T cell receptor beta chains below was sequenced from the same sample in a study of blood T cell repertoires in COVID-19 (dated by TCRdb to about 2020). Libraries were made using the immunoSEQ multiplex PCR assay. TCRdb re-hosts the immuneACCESS table, in-frame sequences only. Its copies lack some clones; in the studies checked, an unresolved V gene accounts for under half of them, and the cause for the rest is not known. The sample table contains roughly 300,000 clones; only one count was recorded for around 90% of them. The ten top clones hold about 1.1% of the sample. Material: PBMCs or T cells enriched from blood (not recorded which). These receptors were taken from a woman aged 25 to 39 who had recovered from COVID-19.

This chain connects TRBV4-2 to TRBJ1-5; 7 nucleotides line up with TRBD1. CDR1 is LGHNA and CDR2 is YNFKEQ in the germline V gene. V gave up 4 bases and J gave up 0 bases; unmatched junction bases: 3. The CDR3 runs to 15 residues. The CDR3 coding sequence is TGTGCCAGCAGCCGGGACAGTAATAGCAATCAGCCCCAGCATTTT. Residues: CASSRDSNSNQPQHF.

The chain employs TRBV3-1 (or the pseudogene TRBV3-2) and TRBJ2-4; 9 nucleotides match TRBD1. The CDR3 totals 14 residues. The trim removed 4 bases at V and 7 bases at J, leaving 5 bases unmatched. Per germline, CDR1 LGHDT and CDR2 YNNKEL (reference sequence). CDR3 bases: TGTGCCAGCAGCCCCGACAGGGGGAGGAACATTCAGTACTTC. Translation gives CASSPDRGRNIQYF.

The chain joins TRBV7-2 to TRBJ1-3; 9 nucleotides agree with TRBD1. CDR1 SGHTA and CDR2 FQGNSA come from the germline V gene. The J segment lost 3 bases and the V segment lost 0 bases, leaving 3 bases of the junction unmatched. This CDR3 comprises 16 residues. The CDR3 is CASSLAGTGFGNTIYF. The CDR3 DNA sequence: TGTGCCAGCAGCTTAGCCGGGACAGGGTTTGGAAACACCATATATTTT. Drawing the rest from reference TRBV7-2 and TRBJ1-3, the complete variable domain is GAGVSQSPSNKVTEKGKDVELRCDPISGHTALYWYRQSLGQGLEFLIYFQGNSAPDKSGLPSDRFSAERTGGSVSTLTIQRTQQEDSAVYLCASSLAGTGFGNTIYFGEGSWLTVV.

J is TRBJ2-2 and V is TRBV6-2 or TRBV6-3; 7 nucleotides align to TRBD1. The CDR3 is 15 residues long. The trim removed 5 bases at V and 1 base at J, leaving 4 bases unmatched. Per the germline V gene, CDR1 is MNHEY and CDR2 is SVGEGT. The CDR3 DNA reads as TGTGCCAGCAGTAAACAGGGGTGGAACACCGGGGAGCTGTTTTTT. It specifies CASSKQGWNTGELFF.

This clone was counted only a few times. The chain couples TRBV27 to TRBJ1-1; no clear D. Between the trimmed V and J ends, which lost 4 bases and 0 bases, there was a span of 6 bases. The CDR3 has 13 residues. Germline V CDR1 and CDR2: MNHEY, SMNVEV (reference sequence). The CDR3 loop is CASSSEMNTEAFF. The CDR3 nucleotides are TGTGCCAGCAGTTCCGAGATGAACACTGAAGCTTTCTTT.

This rearrangement joins TRBV27 to TRBJ2-5; no clear D gene. V was trimmed by 6 bases and J by 5 bases, leaving 13 bases between them. The CDR3 spans 13 residues. Germline loops: CDR1 MNHEY, CDR2 SMNVEV (reference sequence). As DNA, the CDR3 is TGTGCCAGCAGCTGGTTCCCCGAGGAGACCCAGTACTTC. Amino acid sequence: CASSWFPEETQYF.

V is TRBV11-3 and J is TRBJ1-1; D remains ambiguous. Trimming took 3 bases from V and 1 from J, leaving 6 bases between them. Germline CDR1 reads SGHNT; CDR2 reads YENEEA. This CDR3 has 13 residues. Written as DNA, the CDR3 is TGTGCCAGCAGCTTGAACAGGAACACTGAAGCTTTCTTT. This sequence encodes CASSLNRNTEAFF.

V usage is TRBV4-1 and J usage is TRBJ1-5; D unclear. The CDR3 sequence is 15 residues long. Per the germline V gene, CDR1 is MGHRA and CDR2 is YSYEKL. With 0 bases removed from V and 7 bases from J, the gap between germline ends came to 13 bases. The CDR3 DNA reads TGCGCCAGCAGCCAAGAGGAGAGGGCAAGCCAGCCCCAGCATTTT. Protein sequence: CASSQEERASQPQHF.

V gene TRBV28 combines with J gene TRBJ2-3, with 8 bases that match TRBD1. The CDR3 totals 19 residues. Germline loops: CDR1 MDHEN, CDR2 SYDVKM. V lost 4 bases and J lost 0; bases outside the gene matches: 15. The CDR3 DNA reads as TGTGCCAGCAGTTCCGGGGGACAGGTAGCGAGGACTAGCACAGATACGCAGTATTTT. Residues: CASSSGGQVARTSTDTQYF.

The DNA of the CDR3 is TGTGCCAGCAGCTTCGGGCAGGGAACCCCCCTCCACTTT. Protein product: CASSFGQGTPLHF. The chain carries TRBV5-4 and TRBJ1-6; D might be TRBD1 (5 bases). Germline lookup yields CDR1 SGHNT and CDR2 YYREEE (reference sequence). The CDR3 spans 13 residues. The V gene lost 2 bases and the J gene lost 13 bases, with 13 bases spanning the gap.

J is TRBJ2-3 and V is TRBV29-1; 13 bases map to TRBD2. The CDR3 loop spans 17 amino acids. Trimming cost V 7 bases and J 0 bases; bases outside gene matches: 10. Germline V gene sequence: CDR1 SQVTM, CDR2 ANQGSEA. The CDR3 bases are TGCAGCGCTGAGGGACTAGCGGGAAGACCCAGCACAGATACGCAGTATTTT. Its translation: CSAEGLAGRPSTDTQYF.

The chain joins TRBV7-6 to TRBJ2-7; no definite D call. Germline CDR1 is SGHVS and CDR2 is FNYEAQ. The CDR3 contains 12 residues. The germline V and J ends were trimmed by 1 base and 6 bases, with 7 bases remaining between them. In DNA, the CDR3 is TGTGCCAGCAGCTTAGGTTCGTTCGAGCAGTACTTC. Its translation: CASSLGSFEQYF.

The J gene is TRBJ2-5, the V gene TRBV28; 8 bases are shared with TRBD1. This CDR3 contains 16 residues. Germline-derived CDR1 and CDR2 are MDHEN and SYDVKM. Trimming removed 5 bases from V and 1 base from J; junction bases left unmatched: 9. CDR3 sequence reads: CASSLTGTGPQETQYF. As DNA, the CDR3 is TGTGCCAGCAGTCTTACCGGGACAGGCCCCCAAGAGACCCAGTACTTC.

The chain employs TRBV7-2 and TRBJ1-1; D is undetermined. CDR1 SGHTA and CDR2 FQGNSA come from the germline V gene. The length of the CDR3 is 14 residues. V was shortened by 5 bases and J by 3 bases, with 13 bases between the two germline ends. CDR3 in amino acids: CASSHGVSDTEAFF. CDR3 sequence (DNA): TGTGCCAGCAGCCACGGAGTGTCCGACACTGAAGCTTTCTTT.

The chain recombines TRBV6-4 with TRBJ2-1; D possibly corresponds to TRBD2 (6 bases). V was pared by 0 bases and J by 3 bases, with 12 bases between. CDR3 length: 16 residues. Germline V lookup: CDR1 MRHNA, CDR2 SNTAGT. In DNA, the CDR3 is TGTGCCAGCAGTGACTCGACCCGGGAGTACTACAATGAGCAGTTCTTC. Translating gives CASSDSTREYYNEQFF.

This rearrangement joins TRBV28 to TRBJ2-7; TRBD1 matches 7 bases. The CDR3 contains 14 residues. V was clipped by 6 bases and J by 1 base; unmatched bases: 6. Looked up from germline, CDR1 is MDHEN and CDR2 is SYDVKM. CDR3 bases: TGTGCCAGCAGATATCAGACAGGGTCCTACGAGCAGTACTTC. Protein sequence: CASRYQTGSYEQYF.

The gene calls are TRBV5-1 and TRBJ1-4; the match to TRBD1 covers 8 bases. This CDR3 contains 14 residues. After removal of 5 bases from V and 8 bases from J, the junction contained 8 bases not matched to a gene. CDR1 and CDR2 (germline): SGHRS, YFSETQ. As DNA, the CDR3 is TGCGCCAGCAGAACCGGACAGGGTGGGGAAAAACTGTTTTTT. Protein: CASRTGQGGEKLFF.

The chain carries TRBV28 and TRBJ2-5; 8 bases align to TRBD2. The trim removed 5 bases at V and 3 bases at J, leaving 11 bases unmatched. CDR3 size: 16 residues. From germline, CDR1 is MDHEN and CDR2 SYDVKM. The DNA for the CDR3 is TGTGCCAGCAGTCCGCAAGCGGGAGTGGGAAAAGAGACCCAGTACTTC. Translating gives CASSPQAGVGKETQYF.

The genes are TRBV9 and TRBJ2-3; possible D gene TRBD2, 5 bases. V lost 4 bases to trimming and J lost 0 bases, with 15 bases between them. Germline V gene lookup returns CDR1 SGDLS and CDR2 YYNGEE. CDR3 length equals 16 residues. The CDR3 loop is CASSSHRGVSTDTQYF. The CDR3 DNA follows: TGTGCCAGCAGCTCCCATCGGGGAGTTAGCACAGATACGCAGTATTTT.

V is TRBV28 and J is TRBJ2-3, with 9 bases identical to TRBD1. Per the germline V gene, CDR1 is MDHEN and CDR2 is SYDVKM. V dropped 2 bases and J dropped 1; count of bases not matched to a gene: 7. The CDR3 extends over 17 amino acids. CDR3 region: CASSLRDREVRTDTQYF. The DNA for the CDR3 is TGTGCCAGCAGTTTAAGGGACAGGGAGGTCCGCACAGATACGCAGTATTTT. Complete variable domain (other parts from reference TRBV28 and TRBJ2-3): DVKVTQSSRYLVKRTGEKVFLECVQDMDHENMFWYRQDPGLGLRLIYFSYDVKMKEKGDIPEGYSVSREKKERFSLILESASTNQTSMYLCASSLRDREVRTDTQYFGPGTRLTVL.

The chain combines TRBV27 with TRBJ1-1; D is perhaps TRBD1 (6 bases). With 1 base removed from V and 0 bases from J, the gap between germline ends came to 15 bases. The CDR3 is 17 residues long. Germline values: CDR1 MNHEY, CDR2 SMNVEV (reference sequence). CDR3 bases: TGTGCCAGCAGTTTATACTTTCGGCAGGGGATGAACACTGAAGCTTTCTTT. The encoded protein is CASSLYFRQGMNTEAFF.

The rearrangement uses TRBV5-4 and TRBJ2-7; 10 positions match TRBD2. From germline, CDR1 is SGHNT and CDR2 YYREEE (reference sequence). Trimming at V came to 0 bases and at J to 0 bases, leaving 9 bases not matched to a gene. This CDR3 contains 18 residues. The CDR3 DNA is TGTGCCAGCAGCTTGGCGGCTAGCGGGAGTCCAGCCTCCTACGAGCAGTACTTC. Translating gives CASSLAASGSPASYEQYF. Based on the CDR3 plus reference TRBV5-4 and TRBJ2-7, the full variable domain is ETGVTQSPTHLIKTRGQQVTLRCSSQSGHNTVSWYQQALGQGPQFIFQYYREEENGRGNFPPRFSGLQFPNYSSELNVNALELDDSALYLCASSLAASGSPASYEQYFGPGTRLTVT.

The rearrangement uses TRBV28 and TRBJ2-1; 11 nucleotides align to TRBD2. Germline V gives CDR1 MDHEN, CDR2 SYDVKM. The CDR3 covers 19 residues. Unmatched junction bases numbered 8, after V lost 1 base and J lost 0 bases. The CDR3 sequence is CASSLFGTSGGSSYNEQFF. The CDR3 region has the DNA TGTGCCAGCAGTTTATTCGGGACTAGCGGAGGGAGCTCCTACAATGAGCAGTTCTTC.

The chain is built from TRBV28 and TRBJ2-1, with D perhaps matching TRBD2 (6 bases). Deletions cut 9 bases from V and 0 bases from J, with 12 bases between. Germline V gene data show CDR1 as MDHEN and CDR2 as SYDVKM. This CDR3 contains 14 residues. CDR3 residues: CASTSGRSYNEQFF. DNA of the CDR3: TGTGCCAGTACAAGCGGGCGCTCCTACAATGAGCAGTTCTTC.

This clone was found many times. The chain couples TRBV6-4 to TRBJ1-6; 9 bases are a match to TRBD1. Germline lookup yields CDR1 MRHNA and CDR2 SNTAGT. The CDR3 length is 16 residues. V lost 5 bases, J lost 7 bases, and 9 bases stayed unmatched. The CDR3 nucleotides read TGTGCCAGCAGTCAGAATTCGGGACAGGGCAATTCACCCCTCCACTTT. Translation gives CASSQNSGQGNSPLHF.

V and J are TRBV30 and TRBJ1-1; D not resolved. The CDR3 covers 11 residues. Deletions cut 2 bases from V and 8 bases from J, with 9 bases between. CDR1 and CDR2 (germline): GTSNPN, SVGIG (reference sequence). The CDR3 coding sequence is TGTGCCTGGAGTTTTACAGACGAAGCTTTCTTT. This translates into CAWSFTDEAFF.

This chain links TRBV18 with TRBJ1-2; 7 nucleotides line up with TRBD1. The germline CDR1 and CDR2 sequences are KGHSH and LQKENI. V dropped 4 bases and J dropped 3; count of bases not matched to a gene: 11. The CDR3 contains 16 residues. CDR3 bases: TGTGCCAGCTCACAGGGACAGATTATAAGGGACTATGGCTACACCTTC. Translation gives CASSQGQIIRDYGYTF.

The V call is TRBV2, the J call TRBJ2-2; perhaps TRBD1 as D (6 bases). This CDR3 has 13 amino acids. V lost 7 bases to trimming and J lost 4 bases, with 10 bases between them. CDR1 and CDR2 from the germline V gene are SNHLY and FYNNEI. In nucleotides, the CDR3 is TGTGCCAGCAAGGGGGATGTCACCGGGGAGCTGTTTTTT. It codes for CASKGDVTGELFF.

The V gene is TRBV4-3, the J gene TRBJ2-1; 7 bases line up with TRBD2. Germline lookup yields CDR1 LGHNA and CDR2 YSLEER. The CDR3 contains 15 residues. J was trimmed by 5 bases and V by 2 bases; bases with no gene match: 6. The DNA for the CDR3 is TGCGCCAGCAGCCAAATCCTCGGGAGGAACAATGAGCAGTTCTTC. Translated, it gives CASSQILGRNNEQFF.

The chain is built from TRBV6-5 and TRBJ2-3, with 15 bases identical to TRBD2. Germline lookup yields CDR1 MNHEY and CDR2 SVGAGI. V dropped 7 bases and J dropped 9; count of bases not matched to a gene: 5. The CDR3 runs 14 residues. CDR3: CASTAGLAGGTQYF. The DNA of the CDR3 is TGTGCCAGCACCGCGGGACTAGCGGGAGGAACGCAGTATTTT.

The chain recombines TRBV6-6 with TRBJ1-5; 7 positions match TRBD1. The CDR3 runs 13 residues. Trimming took 5 bases from V and 7 from J; bases not matched to a gene: 5. The germline V gene encodes CDR1 MNHNY and CDR2 SVGAGI (reference sequence). DNA of the CDR3: TGTGCCAGCAGTCCACAGGGGAGGCAGCCCCAGCATTTT. The encoded protein is CASSPQGRQPQHF.

Here the CDR3 DNA reads TGTGCCAGCAGTTTTGGGGCGGGAGGGCGGAATGAGCAGTTCTTC. It encodes CASSFGAGGRNEQFF. J is TRBJ2-1 and V is TRBV28, with TRBD2 matching 9 bases. Trimming at V came to 3 bases and at J to 7 bases, leaving 7 bases not matched to a gene. The germline gives CDR1 MDHEN, CDR2 SYDVKM. The CDR3 sequence is 15 residues long. The full variable domain, rest sourced from reference TRBV28 and TRBJ2-1, is DVKVTQSSRYLVKRTGEKVFLECVQDMDHENMFWYRQDPGLGLRLIYFSYDVKMKEKGDIPEGYSVSREKKERFSLILESASTNQTSMYLCASSFGAGGRNEQFFGPGTRLTVL.